The sequence of this T cell receptor beta chain was determined in a study of molecular identifiers for immune sequencing clone quantification listed by TCRdb under 2018. The study in broad terms: For a replicate experiment, RNA from roughly 21,000 or 96,000 naive CD8 T cells was divided into five aliquots, of which four were sequenced. This methods study benchmarked molecular-identifier clustering-based TCR repertoire sequencing (MIDCIRS) and TCR RNA copy counting, using CD8 T cells to do so.

Naive CD8 T cell libraries were made from around 18,000 to 910,000 sorted cells using 10%, 30% or 50% of purified RNA. Naive CD8 T cells, defined as CD8+CD4-CCR7+CD45RA+, were FACS-sorted into RLT Plus buffer on a BD FACSAria II. Roughly ten TCR copies' worth of Jurkat RNA were spiked into about 20,000-1,000,000 naive CD8 T cell samples to test detection sensitivity. Enrichment of CD8 T cells was performed with RosetteSep CD8+ T Cell Enrichment Cocktail and Ficoll-Paque, after which ACK red cell lysis was carried out. The library was obtained by PCR. Sequencing was performed on an Illumina HiSeq 4000. Bulk TCR libraries were prepared as previously described, using TCR primers listed in Table S5. The Qiagen AllPrep DNA/RNA kit was used to purify total RNA. Before analysis, reads from multiple sequencing runs of the same library were pooled. As for the authors' bioinformatics: Only reads with exact TCR constant sequence were kept, trimmed to 150 nt, and grouped by their 12-nt molecular barcodes. Within each barcode group, reads were sub-clustered at a 15% Levenshtein threshold, and quality-weighted consensus sequences were built per RNA molecule. Non-functional sequences were excluded, and lower-count sequences lying one edit away from another sequence were also excluded. Barcode sub-clusters with fewer than 20% of the maximum read count were removed, based on fitting two negative binomial distributions. Through fastp at Q25 and MiXCR, TCRdb rebuilt clones from the public reads, retaining in-frame beta chains. Each record represents a unique CDR3 protein, reported with the most common genes and DNA among its rows. TCRdb assigned the V and J calls; the authors' analysis was not used. The sample has about 640,000 distinct CDR3 sequences on record, less than 20% of them singletons. The biggest ten clones account for 0.85% of the sample.

The CDR3 sequence holds 16 residues, the cysteine and phenylalanine included. CDR3 DNA is the only sequence kept; it has 48 bases, read in frame from the first base. CDR1 and CDR2 were assigned from the germline V gene as SNHLY and FYNNEI. From V the trimming removes 1 base and from J it removes 2 bases, while the gene matches leave 7 bases of the junction unaccounted for. Overall results and qualifications from the work: Highly expanded clone sizes could be underestimated because identical TCR molecules may share a barcode. Naive libraries contained spiked-in Jurkat TCR RNA (roughly ten copies' worth), which is not part of the donor repertoire. When barcode sub-clustering was omitted, TCR diversity was inflated by chimeric consensus sequences, with chimeras reaching as high as 47%. Modeling estimated about 2.8 recovered TCR RNA copies per cell, compared with about 10 by digital PCR, which implies about 32% capture efficiency. A single cell's worth of spiked-in Jurkat TCR RNA was reported detectable even among under 1.1 million naive CD8 T cells. In CMV-specific effector cells, over 99% of molecules were held by clones above 20 RNA copies, whereas under 1% of molecules were held by such clones in naive cells.

As regards this clonotype: What this receptor recognizes is not known. Base quality data are lacking; no much larger clone is found one base away.

The sample comprised naive CD8+ T cells from blood, with Jurkat cell RNA spiked in. The cell subset or site label corresponds to: FACS-sorted CD8+CD4-CCR7+CD45RA+ naive T cells. This TCR was recovered from a human donor in good health. Some libraries in this study had Jurkat cell RNA spiked in. The sequence is built from TRBV2 and TRBJ1-1, with 7 bases aligning to TRBD1. The CDR3 region: CASSEGSGTVNTEAFF. The sequenced DNA is TGTGCCAGCAGTGAAGGTTCGGGGACAGTAAACACTGAAGCTTTCTTT.